These 13 T cell receptor beta chains were all obtained from the same sample, sequenced in a study of cytomegalovirus exposure and HLA in healthy donors. Primers included in the PCR were 60 Vbeta and 13 Jbeta primers. Only in-frame clones appear in the TCRdb table, and some are missing; sequencing was by immunoSEQ multiplex PCR. This sample has about 200,000 clones; approximately 70% occur once, and the top ten carry 2% to 3%. The specimen was PBMCs. The receptor set was obtained from a man between 40 and 49 years old in good health and CMV-seropositive.

Here the CDR3 DNA reads TGTGCCAGCAGCCCTTCAGGCGTGAGAGGGAAGACCCAGTACTTC. It specifies CASSPSGVRGKTQYF. The V and J genes are TRBV13 and TRBJ2-5, with a weak D call TRBD2 (5 bases). Germline CDR1 PRHDT, CDR2 FYEKMQ (reference sequence). There are 15 residues in the CDR3. The ends were cut back, 5 bases at V and 6 bases at J, with 19 bases in the middle.

This clone has more than one count but fewer than ten. The genes are TRBV19 and TRBJ1-5; D uncertain. V was shortened by 5 bases and J by 3 bases, with 11 bases between the two germline ends. Germline V gene lookup returns CDR1 LNHDA and CDR2 SQIVND (reference sequence). This CDR3 comprises 14 residues. CDR3 loop: CASSSVGLNQPQHF. CDR3 DNA sequence: TGTGCCAGTAGTTCGGTTGGTCTCAATCAGCCCCAGCATTTT.

This clone was recorded once. The rearrangement links TRBV7-8 to TRBJ2-2; 9 nucleotides match TRBD1. V gave up 4 bases and J gave up 7 bases; unmatched junction bases: 13. Germline CDR1 is SGHVS and CDR2 is FQNEAQ. This CDR3 region has 17 residues. CDR3 DNA: TGTGCCAGCAGCTACCATCGGACAGGGGTTCGGGTCGGGGAGCTGTTTTTT. Its protein is CASSYHRTGVRVGELFF.

The genes are TRBV27 and TRBJ2-7; D is unresolved. The CDR3 is 13 amino acids. CDR1 and CDR2 from the germline V gene are MNHEY and SMNVEV (reference sequence). Trimming removed 3 bases at V and 2 bases at J, with 8 bases between. CDR3 coding DNA: TGTGCCAGCAGTTTCCACCCTACCTACGAGCAGTACTTC. This gives the protein CASSFHPTYEQYF.

This clone has just a few counts. The chain recombines TRBV5-4 with TRBJ2-5; 8 bases are shared with TRBD1. With 4 bases clipped from V and 2 bases from J, the junction kept 1 base outside the gene matches. This CDR3 has 13 residues. The germline V gene has CDR1 SGHNT and CDR2 YYREEE (reference sequence). The chain's CDR3 is CASSRDRQETQYF. CDR3 in DNA: TGTGCCAGCAGCCGGGACAGGCAAGAGACCCAGTACTTC.

The sample holds a few counts of this clone. Here the CDR3 DNA reads TGTGCCAGCAGCTCGCCCGAGGACATTTCCGGACGCTACACCTTC. Protein sequence: CASSSPEDISGRYTF. V is TRBV7-8 and J is TRBJ1-2; D might be TRBD1 (5 bases). The CDR3 totals 15 residues. Trimming took 4 bases from V and 9 from J, leaving 21 bases between them. The germline V gene has CDR1 SGHVS and CDR2 FQNEAQ.

This chain uses TRBV5-1 with TRBJ2-2, with 7 nucleotides matching TRBD2. CDR3 size: 16 residues. Trimming removed 2 bases from V and 2 bases from J; junction bases left unmatched: 6. The germline V gene encodes CDR1 SGHRS and CDR2 YFSETQ. CDR3 region: CASSFEGLSNTGELFF. CDR3 sequence (DNA): TGCGCCAGCAGCTTCGAGGGACTATCCAACACCGGGGAGCTGTTTTTT.

The chain uses TRBV5-8 and TRBJ1-2, with TRBD1 identical over 7 bases. Per the germline V gene, CDR1 is SGHTS and CDR2 is YDEGEE. The CDR3 runs to 15 residues. V shed 0 bases, J shed 7 bases, and the junction held 9 bases outside the gene matches. CDR3: CASSLVAGGSSGYTF. The CDR3 DNA reads TGTGCCAGCAGCTTGGTGGCAGGGGGGTCGAGTGGCTACACCTTC.

CDR3 coding DNA: TGTGCCAGCAGCTACGGAGGGTATCCTAATGAAAAACTGTTTTTT. It encodes CASSYGGYPNEKLFF. This chain connects TRBV5-5 to TRBJ1-4, with no clear D. CDR1 and CDR2 (germline): SGHKS, YYEKEE (reference sequence). This CDR3 region has 15 residues. With 3 bases removed from V and 3 bases from J, the gap between germline ends came to 12 bases.

This chain uses TRBV9 with TRBJ1-1; 7 nucleotides align to TRBD1. Germline V gene sequence: CDR1 SGDLS, CDR2 YYNGEE. The CDR3 length is 15 residues. V lost 2 bases and J lost 4; bases outside the gene matches: 8. The DNA of the CDR3 is TGTGCCAGCAGCGTTACAGGGGCGGAGAGCACTGAAGCTTTCTTT. Its protein product is CASSVTGAESTEAFF.

The chain joins TRBV27 to TRBJ2-7; 8 bases align to TRBD1. CDR3 length: 13 amino acids. From germline, CDR1 is MNHEY and CDR2 SMNVEV (reference sequence). Germline trimming cut 9 bases from V and 0 bases from J; bases unmatched to any gene: 4. CDR3 in DNA: TGTGCCAGTGCCAGGGGGCGCTCCTACGAGCAGTACTTC. Its translation is CASARGRSYEQYF.

The rearrangement links TRBV4-3 to TRBJ1-3, with 9 bases identical to TRBD1. The CDR3 is 16 residues long. The junction had 10 bases not matched to a gene; V was cut back by 3 bases and J by 7 bases. CDR1 LGHNA and CDR2 YSLEER come from the germline V gene. In DNA, the CDR3 is TGCGCCAGCAGCCAGGTTTACAGGGGGCTCTGGAACACCATATATTTT. Translated: CASSQVYRGLWNTIYF.

This clone was recorded a few times. The chain uses TRBV13 and TRBJ2-5; the D gene is possibly TRBD2 (7 bases). Germline CDR1 reads PRHDT; CDR2 reads FYEKMQ (reference sequence). V lost 1 base and J lost 5, with 14 bases in between. The CDR3 loop spans 15 amino acids. CDR3 loop: CASSLAGGQGETQYF. The CDR3 bases are TGTGCCAGCAGCTTAGCGGGGGGCCAGGGGGAGACCCAGTACTTC.